This T cell receptor (beta chain) was captured in a study of OX40 agonist ivuxolimab in advanced cancers. General observations from the study: Undetermined was the antigen specificity of the expanded peripheral T cells.

Regarding this clone: Antigen unknown.

TCRdb's copy holds only in-frame clones and misses some; the assay was immunoSEQ multiplex PCR. The sample lists about 79,000 clones; 75% to 95% were seen once. This CDR3 spans 13 amino acids. Germline V gives CDR1 LNHDA, CDR2 SQIVND (reference sequence). V shed 8 bases and J shed 10 bases, with 20 bases lying between them. The sample consisted of CD4+ or CD8+ T cells sorted from blood, taken in a trial of the OX40 agonist ivuxolimab. The source of this sequence is an adult with an advanced solid tumor such as melanoma, head and neck, liver or kidney cancer. The chain links TRBV19 to TRBJ1-1, with D possibly being TRBD1 (5 bases). As DNA, the CDR3 is TGTGCCAGTTCGGCTTCGACAGATTGGGCAGCTTTCTTT. It specifies CASSASTDWAAFF. The full variable domain, rest sourced from reference TRBV19 and TRBJ1-1, is DGGITQSPKYLFRKEGQNVTLSCEQNLNHDAMYWYRQDPGQGLRLIYYSQIVNDFQKGDIAEGYSVSREKKESFPLTVTSAQKNPTAFYLCASSASTDWAAFFGQGTRLTVV.